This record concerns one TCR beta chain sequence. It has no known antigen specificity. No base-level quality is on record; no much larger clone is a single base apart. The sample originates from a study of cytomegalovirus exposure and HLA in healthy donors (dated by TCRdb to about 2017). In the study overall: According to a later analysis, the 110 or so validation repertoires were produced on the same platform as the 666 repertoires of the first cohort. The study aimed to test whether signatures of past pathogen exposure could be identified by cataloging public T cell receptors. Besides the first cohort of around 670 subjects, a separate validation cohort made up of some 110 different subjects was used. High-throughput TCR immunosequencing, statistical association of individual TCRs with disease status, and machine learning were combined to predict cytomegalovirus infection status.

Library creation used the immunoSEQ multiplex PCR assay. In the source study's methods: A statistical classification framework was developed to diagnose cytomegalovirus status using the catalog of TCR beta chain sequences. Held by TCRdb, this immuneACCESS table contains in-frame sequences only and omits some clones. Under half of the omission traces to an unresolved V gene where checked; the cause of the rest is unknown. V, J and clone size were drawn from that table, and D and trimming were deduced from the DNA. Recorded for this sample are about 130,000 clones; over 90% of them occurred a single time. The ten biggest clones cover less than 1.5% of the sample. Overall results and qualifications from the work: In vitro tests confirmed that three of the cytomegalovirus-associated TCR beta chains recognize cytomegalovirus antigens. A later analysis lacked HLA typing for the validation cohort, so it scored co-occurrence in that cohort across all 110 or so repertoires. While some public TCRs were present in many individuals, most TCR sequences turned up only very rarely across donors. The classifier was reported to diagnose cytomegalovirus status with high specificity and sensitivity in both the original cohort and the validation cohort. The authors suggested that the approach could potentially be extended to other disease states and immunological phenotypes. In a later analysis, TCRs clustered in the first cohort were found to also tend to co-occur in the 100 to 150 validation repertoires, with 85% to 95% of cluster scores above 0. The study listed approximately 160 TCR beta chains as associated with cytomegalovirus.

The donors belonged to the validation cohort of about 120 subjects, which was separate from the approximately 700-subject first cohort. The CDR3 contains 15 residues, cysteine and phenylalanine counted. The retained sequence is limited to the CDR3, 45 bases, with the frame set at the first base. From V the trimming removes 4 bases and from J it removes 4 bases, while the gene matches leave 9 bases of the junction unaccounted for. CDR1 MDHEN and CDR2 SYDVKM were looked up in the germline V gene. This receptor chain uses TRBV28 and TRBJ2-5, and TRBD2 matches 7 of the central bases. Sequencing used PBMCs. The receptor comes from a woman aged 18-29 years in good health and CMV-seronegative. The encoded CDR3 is CASSSSLGGGETQYF. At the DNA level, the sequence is TGTGCCAGCAGTTCTAGCCTGGGCGGGGGAGAGACCCAGTACTTC.